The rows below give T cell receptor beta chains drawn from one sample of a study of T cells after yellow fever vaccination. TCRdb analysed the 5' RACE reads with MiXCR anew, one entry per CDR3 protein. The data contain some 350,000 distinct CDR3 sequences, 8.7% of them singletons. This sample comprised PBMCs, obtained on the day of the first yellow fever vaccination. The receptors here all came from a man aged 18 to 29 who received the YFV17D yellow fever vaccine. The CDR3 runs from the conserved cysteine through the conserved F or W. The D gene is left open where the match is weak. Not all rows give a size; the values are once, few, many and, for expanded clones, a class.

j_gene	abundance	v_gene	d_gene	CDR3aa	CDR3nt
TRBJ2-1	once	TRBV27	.	CASTPRFGTGEQFF	TGTGCCAGCACCCCACGATTCGGGACCGGTGAGCAGTTCTTC
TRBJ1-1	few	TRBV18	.	CASSPTTNTEAFF	TGTGCCAGCTCACCAACTACGAACACTGAAGCTTTCTTT
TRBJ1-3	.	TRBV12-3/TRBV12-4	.	CASSPPGHGSWLTIYF	TGTGCCAGCAGCCCACCGGGACACGGTTCTTGGCTCACCATATATTTT
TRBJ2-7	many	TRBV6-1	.	CASSRTGLSEQYF	TGTGCCAGCAGTAGAACAGGTTTGAGCGAGCAGTACTTC
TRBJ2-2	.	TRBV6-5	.	CASSYSNLPTTGELFF	TGTGCCAGCAGTTACTCGAATCTACCCACCACCGGGGAGCTGTTTTTT
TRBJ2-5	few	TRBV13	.	CASSLDNSQETQYF	TGTGCCAGCAGCTTAGATAACAGCCAAGAGACCCAGTACTTC
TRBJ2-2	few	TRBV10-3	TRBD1	CAIRPDRDNTGELFF	TGTGCCATCAGACCCGACAGGGATAACACCGGGGAGCTGTTTTTT
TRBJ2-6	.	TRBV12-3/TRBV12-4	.	CASSLNGNAGANVLTF	TGTGCCAGCAGTTTAAATGGGAATGCTGGGGCCAACGTCCTGACTTTC
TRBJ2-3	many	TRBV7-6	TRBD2	CASSPSSGTFTQYF	TGTGCCAGCAGCCCATCTAGCGGGACTTTTACGCAGTATTTT
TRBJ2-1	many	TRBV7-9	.	CASSPDDGRSYNEQFF	TGTGCCAGCAGCCCTGATGACGGGAGATCCTACAATGAGCAGTTCTTC
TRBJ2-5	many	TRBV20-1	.	CSAKRRGGETQYF	TGCAGTGCTAAGCGCCGGGGCGGGGAGACCCAGTACTTC
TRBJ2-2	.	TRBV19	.	CASSIGSIGAGELFF	TGTGCCAGTAGTATAGGGTCGATTGGAGCCGGGGAGCTGTTTTTT
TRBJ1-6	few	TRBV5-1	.	CASSLVEEGTPLHF	TGCGCCAGCAGCTTGGTAGAAGAGGGGACACCCCTCCACTTT
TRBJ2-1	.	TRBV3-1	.	CACSRFGGSYNEQFF	TGTGCCTGCAGCCGTTTCGGGGGCTCCTACAATGAGCAGTTCTTC
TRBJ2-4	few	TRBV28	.	CASSLGGLKNIQYF	TGTGCCAGCAGCCTCGGGGGACTCAAAAACATTCAGTACTTC
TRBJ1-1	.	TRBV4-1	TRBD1	CASSREKKTGRPEAFF	TGCGCCAGCAGCCGAGAAAAGAAGACAGGGCGGCCTGAAGCTTTCTTT
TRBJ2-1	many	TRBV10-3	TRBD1	CAARTGNNEQFF	TGTGCCGCCAGGACAGGGAACAATGAGCAGTTCTTC
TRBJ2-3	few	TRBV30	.	CAWSGWSGGTDTQYF	TGTGCCTGGAGTGGCTGGTCCGGGGGCACAGATACGCAGTATTTT
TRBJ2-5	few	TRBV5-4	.	CASSPGGAELETQYF	TGTGCCAGCAGCCCAGGAGGGGCGGAGTTAGAGACCCAGTACTTC
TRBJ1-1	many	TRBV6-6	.	CASSYVPDTEAFF	TGTGCCAGCAGTTATGTGCCTGACACTGAAGCTTTCTTT
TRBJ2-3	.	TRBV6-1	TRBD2	CASAWEGSYTDTQYF	TGTGCCAGCGCTTGGGAGGGTTCTTACACAGATACGCAGTATTTT
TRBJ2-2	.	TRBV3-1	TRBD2	CACCPRRTSGGYTGELFF	TGTGCCTGCTGTCCCCGAAGGACTAGCGGGGGGTACACCGGGGAGCTGTTTTTT
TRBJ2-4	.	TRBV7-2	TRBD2	CASSRAPSGDIQYF	TGTGCCAGCAGCCGGGCCCCTAGCGGGGACATTCAGTACTTC
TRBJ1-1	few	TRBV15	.	CATSRASGNTEAFF	TGTGCCACCAGCAGAGCTAGCGGGAACACTGAAGCTTTCTTT
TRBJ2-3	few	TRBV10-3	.	CAPPLGLSTDTQYF	TGTGCCCCCCCCTTAGGTTTAAGCACAGATACGCAGTATTTT
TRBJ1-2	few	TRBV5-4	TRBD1	CASSLVGGNGYTF	TGTGCCAGCAGCTTGGTAGGGGGCAATGGCTACACCTTC
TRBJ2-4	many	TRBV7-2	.	CASSLAGENIQYF	TGTGCCAGCAGCTTAGCCGGGGAAAACATTCAGTACTTC
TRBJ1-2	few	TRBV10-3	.	CAIGSHIAYGYTF	TGTGCCATCGGGAGTCACATCGCCTATGGCTACACCTTC
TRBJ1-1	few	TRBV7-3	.	CASSRRGRTEAFF	TGTGCCAGCAGCCGTCGCGGGCGGACTGAAGCTTTCTTT
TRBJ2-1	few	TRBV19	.	CASSAGKDNEQFF	TGTGCCAGTAGCGCGGGGAAAGACAATGAGCAGTTCTTC
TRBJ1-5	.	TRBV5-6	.	CASSLWGSGQPQHF	TGTGCCAGCAGCTTGTGGGGGAGCGGGCAGCCCCAGCATTTT
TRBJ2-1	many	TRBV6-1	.	CASKLPGTGNEQFF	TGTGCCAGTAAACTCCCCGGGACCGGGAATGAGCAGTTCTTC
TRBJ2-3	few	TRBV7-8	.	CASSSRTASRPDTQYF	TGTGCCAGCAGCTCCCGGACAGCGTCTCGGCCAGATACGCAGTATTTT
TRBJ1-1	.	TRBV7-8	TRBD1	CASSLYRGRRTEAFF	TGTGCCAGCAGCTTATATAGGGGGCGCCGCACTGAAGCTTTCTTT
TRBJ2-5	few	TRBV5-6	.	CASSRPGVTQYF	TGTGCCAGCAGCCGCCCGGGGGTAACCCAGTACTTC
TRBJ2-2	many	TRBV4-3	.	CASSQIGGKFYGELFF	TGCGCCAGCAGCCAAATTGGGGGAAAGTTTTATGGGGAGCTGTTTTTT
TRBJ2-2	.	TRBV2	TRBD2	CASKGLNTGELFF	TGTGCCAGCAAGGGACTAAACACCGGGGAGCTGTTTTTT
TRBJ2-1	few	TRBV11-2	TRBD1	CASSSRQGSAYNEQFF	TGTGCCAGCAGCTCACGACAGGGTTCCGCCTACAATGAGCAGTTCTTC
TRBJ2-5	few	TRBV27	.	CASSQMGMAETQYF	TGTGCCAGCAGTCAAATGGGGATGGCAGAGACCCAGTACTTC
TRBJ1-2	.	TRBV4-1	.	CASSPATRYYGYTF	TGCGCCAGCAGCCCTGCCACAAGATACTATGGCTACACCTTC
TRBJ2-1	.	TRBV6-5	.	CASSYSMGRSDYNEQFF	TGTGCCAGCAGTTACTCGATGGGCCGCTCCGACTACAATGAGCAGTTCTTC
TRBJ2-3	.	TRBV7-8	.	CAGSQQGGGDTQYF	TGTGCCGGCAGCCAACAGGGAGGGGGGGATACGCAGTATTTT
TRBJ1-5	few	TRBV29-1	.	CSVKGGVGNQPQHF	TGCAGCGTGAAAGGAGGGGTTGGCAATCAGCCCCAGCATTTT
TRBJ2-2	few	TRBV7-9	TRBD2	CASSLWAAKRGSGELFF	TGTGCCAGCAGCTTGTGGGCCGCTAAGCGGGGATCCGGGGAGCTGTTTTTT
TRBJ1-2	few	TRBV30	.	CAWSPLGANYGYTF	TGTGCCTGGAGCCCCTTGGGAGCTAACTATGGCTACACCTTC
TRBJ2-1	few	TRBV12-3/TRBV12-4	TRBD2	CASRGTSGGGEQFF	TGTGCCAGCAGAGGGACTAGCGGGGGCGGTGAGCAGTTCTTC
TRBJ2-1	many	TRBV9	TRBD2	CASSVEGGGAYNEQFF	TGTGCCAGCAGCGTAGAGGGCGGGGGAGCCTACAATGAGCAGTTCTTC
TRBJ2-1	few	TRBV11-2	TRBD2	CASSPRVASGEGEFF	TGTGCCAGCAGCCCCCGGGTGGCTAGCGGGGAGGGGGAGTTCTTC
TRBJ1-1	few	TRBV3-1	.	CASSPGWDTGNTEAFF	TGTGCCAGCAGCCCTGGTTGGGACACCGGGAACACTGAAGCTTTCTTT
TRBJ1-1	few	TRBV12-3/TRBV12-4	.	CATTRAEAFF	TGTGCCACCACTAGGGCTGAAGCTTTCTTT
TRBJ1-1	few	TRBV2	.	CASTAIRGTEAFF	TGTGCCAGCACCGCAATCAGGGGCACTGAAGCTTTCTTT
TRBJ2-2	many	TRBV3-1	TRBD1	CASRPRDRGVLANTGELFF	TGTGCCAGCAGACCCCGGGACAGGGGAGTTCTCGCGAACACCGGGGAGCTGTTTTTT
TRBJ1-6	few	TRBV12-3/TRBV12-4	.	CASSLTGGSPLHF	TGTGCCAGCAGTTTGACGGGGGGCTCACCCCTCCACTTT
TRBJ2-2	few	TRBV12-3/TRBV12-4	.	CASSFGRELFF	TGTGCCAGCAGTTTTGGCCGGGAGCTGTTTTTT
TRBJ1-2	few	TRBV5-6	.	CASSLQDTNYGYTF	TGTGCCAGCAGCTTACAGGATACTAACTATGGCTACACCTTC
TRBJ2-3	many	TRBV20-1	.	CSARVPGGTDTQYF	TGCAGTGCTAGGGTCCCGGGGGGCACAGATACGCAGTATTTT
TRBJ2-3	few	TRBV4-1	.	CASSHGPEKGQYF	TGCGCCAGCAGCCATGGTCCCGAGAAAGGGCAGTATTTT
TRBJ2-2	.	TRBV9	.	CASSVGHMLTGELFF	TGTGCCAGCAGCGTAGGACACATGTTGACCGGGGAGCTGTTTTTT
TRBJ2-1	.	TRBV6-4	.	CASRITGTPYNEQFF	TGTGCCAGCAGAATAACAGGGACCCCCTACAATGAGCAGTTCTTC
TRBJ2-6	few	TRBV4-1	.	CASSQRTGRETGANVLTF	TGCGCCAGCAGCCAACGGACAGGGAGGGAGACTGGGGCCAACGTCCTGACTTTC